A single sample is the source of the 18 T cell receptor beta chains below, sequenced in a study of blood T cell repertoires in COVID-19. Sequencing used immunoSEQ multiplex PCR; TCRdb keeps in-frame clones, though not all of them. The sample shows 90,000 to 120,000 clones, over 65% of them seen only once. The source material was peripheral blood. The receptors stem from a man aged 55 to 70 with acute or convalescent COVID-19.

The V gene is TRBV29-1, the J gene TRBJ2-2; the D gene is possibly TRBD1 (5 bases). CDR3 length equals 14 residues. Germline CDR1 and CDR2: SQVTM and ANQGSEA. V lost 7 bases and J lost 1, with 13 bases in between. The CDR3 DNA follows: TGCAGCGCCCAGGGCGCTGTGAACACCGGGGAGCTGTTTTTT. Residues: CSAQGAVNTGELFF.

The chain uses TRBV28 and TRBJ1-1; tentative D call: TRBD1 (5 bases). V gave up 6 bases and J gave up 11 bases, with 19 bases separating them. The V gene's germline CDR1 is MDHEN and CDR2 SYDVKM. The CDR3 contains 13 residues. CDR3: CASRTQGEAEAFF. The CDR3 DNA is TGTGCCAGCAGGACCCAAGGGGAGGCGGAGGCTTTCTTT. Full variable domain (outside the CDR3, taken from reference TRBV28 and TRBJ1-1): DVKVTQSSRYLVKRTGEKVFLECVQDMDHENMFWYRQDPGLGLRLIYFSYDVKMKEKGDIPEGYSVSREKKERFSLILESASTNQTSMYLCASRTQGEAEAFFGQGTRLTVV.

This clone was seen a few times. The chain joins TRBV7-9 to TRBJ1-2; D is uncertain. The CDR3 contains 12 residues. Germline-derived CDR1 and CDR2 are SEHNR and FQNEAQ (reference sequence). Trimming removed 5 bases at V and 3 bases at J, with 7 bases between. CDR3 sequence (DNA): TGTGCCAGCAGCCCCCGGGACTATGGCTACACCTTC. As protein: CASSPRDYGYTF.

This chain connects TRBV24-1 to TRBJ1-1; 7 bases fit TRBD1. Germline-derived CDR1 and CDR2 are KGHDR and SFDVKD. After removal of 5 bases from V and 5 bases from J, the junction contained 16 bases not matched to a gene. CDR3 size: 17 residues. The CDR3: CATSVPPTGRKGTEAFF. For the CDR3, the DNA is TGTGCCACCAGTGTTCCACCGACAGGGCGCAAGGGGACTGAAGCTTTCTTT.

The CDR3 loop is CASSQDFWGSGRAGELFF. The CDR3 nucleotides read TGTGCCAGCAGCCAAGATTTTTGGGGTAGCGGGAGAGCCGGGGAGCTGTTTTTT. The J gene is TRBJ2-2, the V gene TRBV4-2, with 9 positions matching TRBD2. The J segment lost 6 bases and the V segment lost 0 bases, leaving 11 bases of the junction unmatched. Germline CDR1 is LGHNA and CDR2 is YNFKEQ. This CDR3 region has 18 residues.

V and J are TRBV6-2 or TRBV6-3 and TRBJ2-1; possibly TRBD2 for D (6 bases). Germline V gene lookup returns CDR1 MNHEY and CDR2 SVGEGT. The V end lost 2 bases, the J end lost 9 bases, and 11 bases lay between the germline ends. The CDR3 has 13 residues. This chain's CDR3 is CASSYGLSFEQFF. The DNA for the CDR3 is TGTGCCAGCAGTTACGGACTATCGTTTGAGCAGTTCTTC.

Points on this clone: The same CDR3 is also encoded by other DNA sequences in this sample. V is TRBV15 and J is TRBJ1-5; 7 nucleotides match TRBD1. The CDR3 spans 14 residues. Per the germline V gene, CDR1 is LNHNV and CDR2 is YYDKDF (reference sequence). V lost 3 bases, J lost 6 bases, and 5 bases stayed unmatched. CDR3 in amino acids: CATSSRDRGQPQHF. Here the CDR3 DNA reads TGTGCCACCAGCAGCCGGGACAGAGGTCAGCCCCAGCATTTT.

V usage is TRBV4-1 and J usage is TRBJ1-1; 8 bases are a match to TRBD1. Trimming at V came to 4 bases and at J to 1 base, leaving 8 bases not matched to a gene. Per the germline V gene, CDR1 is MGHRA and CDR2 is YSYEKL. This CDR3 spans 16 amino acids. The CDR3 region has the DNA TGCGCCAGCAGCCTTGCCATGGACAGGGAGAACACTGAAGCTTTCTTT. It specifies CASSLAMDRENTEAFF.

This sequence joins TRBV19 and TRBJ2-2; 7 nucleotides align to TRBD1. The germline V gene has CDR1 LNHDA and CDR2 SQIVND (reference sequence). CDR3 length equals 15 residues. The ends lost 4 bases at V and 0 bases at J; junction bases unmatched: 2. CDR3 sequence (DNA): TGTGCCAGTAGTAAGGGACAGACGAACACCGGGGAGCTGTTTTTT. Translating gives CASSKGQTNTGELFF. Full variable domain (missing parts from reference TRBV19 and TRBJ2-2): DGGITQSPKYLFRKEGQNVTLSCEQNLNHDAMYWYRQDPGQGLRLIYYSQIVNDFQKGDIAEGYSVSREKKESFPLTVTSAQKNPTAFYLCASSKGQTNTGELFFGEGSRLTVL.

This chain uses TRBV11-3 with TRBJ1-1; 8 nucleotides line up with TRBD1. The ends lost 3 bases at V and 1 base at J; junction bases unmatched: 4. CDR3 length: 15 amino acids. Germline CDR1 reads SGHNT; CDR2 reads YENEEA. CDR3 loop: CASSFRGQGNTEAFF. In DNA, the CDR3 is TGTGCCAGCAGCTTTAGAGGACAGGGGAACACTGAAGCTTTCTTT.

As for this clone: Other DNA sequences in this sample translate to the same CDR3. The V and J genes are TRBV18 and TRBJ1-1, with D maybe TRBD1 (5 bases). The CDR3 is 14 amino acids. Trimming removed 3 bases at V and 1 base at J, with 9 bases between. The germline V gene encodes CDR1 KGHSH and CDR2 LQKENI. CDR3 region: CASSPPGGNTEAFF. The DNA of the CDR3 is TGTGCCAGCTCACCCCCCGGGGGGAACACTGAAGCTTTCTTT.

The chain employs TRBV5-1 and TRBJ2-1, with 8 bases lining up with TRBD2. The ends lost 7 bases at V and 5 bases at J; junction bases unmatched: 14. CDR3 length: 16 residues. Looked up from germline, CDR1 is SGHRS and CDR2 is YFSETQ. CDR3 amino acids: CASGAGGVRSNNEQFF. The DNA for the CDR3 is TGCGCCAGCGGGGCGGGGGGAGTCCGTTCTAACAATGAGCAGTTCTTC. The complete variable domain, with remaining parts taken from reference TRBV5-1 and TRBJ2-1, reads KAGVTQTPRYLIKTRGQQVTLSCSPISGHRSVSWYQQTPGQGLQFLFEYFSETQRNKGNFPGRFSGRQFSNSRSEMNVSTLELGDSALYLCASGAGGVRSNNEQFFGPGTRLTVL.

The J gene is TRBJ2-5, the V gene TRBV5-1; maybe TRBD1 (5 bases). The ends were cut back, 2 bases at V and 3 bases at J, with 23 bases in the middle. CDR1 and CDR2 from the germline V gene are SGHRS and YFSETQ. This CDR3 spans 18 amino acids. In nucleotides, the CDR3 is TGCGCCAGCAGCTTAACGAGATACTCAGGGATGGGTGAAGAGACCCAGTACTTC. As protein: CASSLTRYSGMGEETQYF.

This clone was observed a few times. The CDR3 DNA is TGCGCCAGCAGCTCATCGACCCAGGGGGCCGGCTATGGCTACACCTTC. Its protein is CASSSSTQGAGYGYTF. This rearrangement joins TRBV5-1 to TRBJ1-2, with 8 bases identical to TRBD1. This CDR3 has 16 residues. The ends lost 3 bases at V and 4 bases at J; junction bases unmatched: 11. Germline assignment: CDR1 SGHRS and CDR2 YFSETQ.

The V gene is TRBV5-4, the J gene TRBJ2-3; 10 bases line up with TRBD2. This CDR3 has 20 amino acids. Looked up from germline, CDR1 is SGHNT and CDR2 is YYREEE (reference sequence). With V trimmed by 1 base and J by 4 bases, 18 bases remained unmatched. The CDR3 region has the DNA TGTGCCAGCAGCTTGAAGTTGGCTAGCGGGAGTAAAATGGGATCAGATACGCAGTATTTT. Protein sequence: CASSLKLASGSKMGSDTQYF.

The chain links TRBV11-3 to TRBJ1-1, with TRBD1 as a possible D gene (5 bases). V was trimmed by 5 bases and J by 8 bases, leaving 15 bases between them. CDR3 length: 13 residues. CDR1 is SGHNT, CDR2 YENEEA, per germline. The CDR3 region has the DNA TGTGCCAGCAGCCTAGCCAGGGCCTCCGAAGCTTTCTTT. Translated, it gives CASSLARASEAFF. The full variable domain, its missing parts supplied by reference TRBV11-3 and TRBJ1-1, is EAGVVQSPRYKIIEKKQPVAFWCNPISGHNTLYWYLQNLGQGPELLIRYENEEAVDDSQLPKDRFSAERLKGVDSTLKIQPAELGDSAVYLCASSLARASEAFFGQGTRLTVV.

The CDR3 DNA follows: TGTGCCAGCAGCTTGGGGGCGCTACAAGAGACCCAGTACTTC. Amino acids: CASSLGALQETQYF. This rearrangement joins TRBV5-5 to TRBJ2-5, with D unresolved. Germline V lookup: CDR1 SGHKS, CDR2 YYEKEE (reference sequence). The CDR3 loop spans 14 amino acids. V lost 0 bases, J lost 2 bases, and 8 bases lay in between.

The chain's CDR3 is CASSGGQGHTEAFF. Written as DNA, the CDR3 is TGCGCCAGCAGTGGGGGACAGGGCCACACTGAAGCTTTCTTT. This chain links TRBV10-1 with TRBJ1-1; 9 nucleotides align to TRBD1. Germline CDR1 WNHNN, CDR2 SYGVQD (reference sequence). Trimming at V came to 4 bases and at J to 3 bases, leaving 3 bases not matched to a gene. This CDR3 is built from 14 residues.